This T cell receptor (beta chain) was recorded in a study of technical replicates of blood from several donors. Trimming at V came to 3 bases and at J to 7 bases, leaving 5 bases not matched to a gene. The CDR3 is 14 amino acids. Germline assignment: CDR1 LGHNA and CDR2 YNFKEQ. Profiled with immunoSEQ multiplex PCR; TCRdb holds only in-frame clones, not every one. The sample has roughly 72,000 clones, roughly 93% seen once. The sequenced sample consisted of T cells isolated from PBMCs. This chain links TRBV4-2 with TRBJ2-7, with 11 nucleotides matching TRBD1. This clonotype was sampled from a human donor in good health. This chain's CDR3 is CASSHGQGAREQYF. CDR3 bases: TGTGCCAGCAGCCATGGACAGGGGGCGAGGGAGCAGTACTTC.